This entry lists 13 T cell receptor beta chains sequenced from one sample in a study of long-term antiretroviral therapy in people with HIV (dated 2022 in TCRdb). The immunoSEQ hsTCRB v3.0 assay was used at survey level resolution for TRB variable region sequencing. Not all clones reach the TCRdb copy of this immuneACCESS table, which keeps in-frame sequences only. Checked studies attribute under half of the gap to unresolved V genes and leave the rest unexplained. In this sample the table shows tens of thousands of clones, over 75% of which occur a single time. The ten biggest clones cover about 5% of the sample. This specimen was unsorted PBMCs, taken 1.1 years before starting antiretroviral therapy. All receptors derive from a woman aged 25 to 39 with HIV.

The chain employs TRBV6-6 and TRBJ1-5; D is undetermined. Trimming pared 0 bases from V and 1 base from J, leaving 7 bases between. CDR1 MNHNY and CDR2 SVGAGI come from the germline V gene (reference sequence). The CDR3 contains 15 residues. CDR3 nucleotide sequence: TGTGCCAGCAGTTACTCCCGGGAAAGCAATCAGCCCCAGCATTTT. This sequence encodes CASSYSRESNQPQHF.

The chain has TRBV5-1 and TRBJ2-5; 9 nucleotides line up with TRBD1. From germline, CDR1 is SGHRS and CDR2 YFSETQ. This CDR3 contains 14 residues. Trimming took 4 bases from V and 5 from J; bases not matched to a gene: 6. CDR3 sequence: CASSTDRGRETQYF. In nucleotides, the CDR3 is TGCGCCAGCAGCACAGACAGGGGGAGGGAGACCCAGTACTTC.

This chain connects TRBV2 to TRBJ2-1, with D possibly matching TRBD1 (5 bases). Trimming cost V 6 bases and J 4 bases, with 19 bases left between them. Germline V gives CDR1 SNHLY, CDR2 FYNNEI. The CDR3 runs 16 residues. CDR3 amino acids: CASRAPTEWSYNEQFF. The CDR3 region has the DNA TGTGCCAGCAGGGCGCCGACAGAATGGAGTTACAATGAGCAGTTCTTC.

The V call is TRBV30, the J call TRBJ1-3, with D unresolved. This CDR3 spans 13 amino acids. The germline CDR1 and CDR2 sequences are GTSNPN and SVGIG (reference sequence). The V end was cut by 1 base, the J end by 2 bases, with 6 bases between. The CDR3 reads CAWSAGTGNTIYF. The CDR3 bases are TGTGCCTGGAGTGCCGGGACTGGAAACACCATATATTTT.

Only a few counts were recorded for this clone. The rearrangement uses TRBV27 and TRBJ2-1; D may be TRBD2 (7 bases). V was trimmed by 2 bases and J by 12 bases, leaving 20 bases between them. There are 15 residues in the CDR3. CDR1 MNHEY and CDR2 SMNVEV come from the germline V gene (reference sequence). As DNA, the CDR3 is TGTGCCAGCAGTTTAGGGGGGGCGGGACCCTCTTCGCAGTTCTTC. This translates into CASSLGGAGPSSQFF.

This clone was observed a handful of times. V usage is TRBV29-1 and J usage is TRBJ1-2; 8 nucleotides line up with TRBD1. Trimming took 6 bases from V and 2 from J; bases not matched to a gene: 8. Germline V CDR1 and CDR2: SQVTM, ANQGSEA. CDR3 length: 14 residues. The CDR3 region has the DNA TGCAGCGTACTCACAGGGGGGACCAACTATGGCTACACCTTC. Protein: CSVLTGGTNYGYTF. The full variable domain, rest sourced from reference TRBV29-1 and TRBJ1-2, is SAVISQKPSRDICQRGTSLTIQCQVDSQVTMMFWYRQQPGQSLTLIATANQGSEATYESGFVIDKFPISRPNLTFSTLTVSNMSPEDSSIYLCSVLTGGTNYGYTFGSGTRLTVV.

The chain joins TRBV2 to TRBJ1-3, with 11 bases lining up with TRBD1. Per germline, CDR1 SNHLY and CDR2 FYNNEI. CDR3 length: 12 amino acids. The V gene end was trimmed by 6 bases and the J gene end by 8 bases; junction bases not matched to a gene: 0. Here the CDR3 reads CASRGQGDTIYF. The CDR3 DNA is TGTGCCAGCAGGGGACAGGGGGACACCATATATTTT.

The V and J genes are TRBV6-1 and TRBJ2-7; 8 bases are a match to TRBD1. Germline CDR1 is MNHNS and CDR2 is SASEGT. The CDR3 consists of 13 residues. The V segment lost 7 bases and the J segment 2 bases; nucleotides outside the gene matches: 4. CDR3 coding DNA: TGTGCCAGCAATAACAGGGGGGCCTACGAGCAGTACGTC. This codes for CASNNRGAYEQYV.

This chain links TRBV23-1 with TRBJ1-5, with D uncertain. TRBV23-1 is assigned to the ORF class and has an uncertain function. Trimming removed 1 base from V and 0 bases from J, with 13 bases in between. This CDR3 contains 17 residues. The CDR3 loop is CASSQFQMGNSNQPQHF. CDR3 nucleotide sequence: TGCGCCAGCAGTCAATTCCAGATGGGAAATAGCAATCAGCCCCAGCATTTT.

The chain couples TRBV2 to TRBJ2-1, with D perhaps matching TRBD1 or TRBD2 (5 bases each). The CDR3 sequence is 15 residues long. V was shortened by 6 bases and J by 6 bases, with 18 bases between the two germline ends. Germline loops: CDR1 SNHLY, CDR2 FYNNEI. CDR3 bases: TGTGCCAGCAGCCCGGGGACCCCACGGAGCAATGAGCAGTTCTTC. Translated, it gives CASSPGTPRSNEQFF.

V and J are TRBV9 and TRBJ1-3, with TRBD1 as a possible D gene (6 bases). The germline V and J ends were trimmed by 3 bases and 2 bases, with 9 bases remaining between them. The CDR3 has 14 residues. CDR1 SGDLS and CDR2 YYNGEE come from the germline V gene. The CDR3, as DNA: TGTGCCAGCAGCGATACAGGGACTGGAAACACCATATATTTT. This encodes CASSDTGTGNTIYF.

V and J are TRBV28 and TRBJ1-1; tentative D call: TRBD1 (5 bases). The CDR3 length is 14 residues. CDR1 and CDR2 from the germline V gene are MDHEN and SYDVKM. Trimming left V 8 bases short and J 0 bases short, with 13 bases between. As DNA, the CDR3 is TGTGCCAGCGACGCGGGGGGTATGAACACTGAAGCTTTCTTT. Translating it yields CASDAGGMNTEAFF.

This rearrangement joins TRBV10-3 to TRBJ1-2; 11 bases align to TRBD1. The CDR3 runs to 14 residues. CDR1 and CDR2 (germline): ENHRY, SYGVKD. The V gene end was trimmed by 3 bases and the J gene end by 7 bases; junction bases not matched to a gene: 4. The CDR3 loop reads CAISDLDRGPGYTF. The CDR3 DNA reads TGTGCCATCAGTGATTTGGACAGGGGGCCTGGCTACACCTTC.